This TCR beta chain was identified during a study of T cells in Graves' hyperthyroidism and ophthalmopathy. Overall study results and limits: Blood also showed most of the thyroid clonotypes that were expanded above 0.001.

Researchers barred patients who had uncontrolled infection, other autoimmune disease, pregnancy or lactation. Diagnosing involved the use of clinical symptoms, serum thyroxine and TRAb, thyroid ultrasound and orbital computed tomography. Fresh peripheral blood, around 10 ml, yielded the PBMCs. This clonotype was found a few times. The antigen is not known. Deletions cut 1 base from V and 1 base from J, with 14 bases between. Germline lookup yields CDR1 MGHRA and CDR2 YSYEKL. The CDR3 covers 16 residues. From RNA transcripts, TCR beta CDR3 regions were amplified. Primed by the HTBI set, a first-round RT-PCR was run on the TCR CDR3. Via MiXCR, TCRdb re-called the multiplex PCR reads, giving one row per CDR3 protein. The sample holds about 320,000 distinct CDR3 sequences, 16% seen once.

The sequenced sample was blood. V and J are TRBV4-1 and TRBJ2-7; no reliable D call. The sequence was obtained from a young man with Graves' hyperthyroidism. The chain's CDR3 is CASSQVHDTPSYEQYF. The CDR3 DNA reads TGCGCCAGCAGCCAAGTGCACGACACACCATCCTACGAGCAGTACTTC.